The 17 T cell receptor beta chains below come from one sample, sequenced in a study of vaccination and CD4 T cells after COVID-19. The Oncomine TCR Beta short-read assay was applied to DNA of cultured CD4+ T cells. From the PCR reads, TCRdb called clonotypes with MiXCR, one entry per CDR3 protein. The table has more than 20,000 distinct CDR3 sequences, roughly 52% seen once. These receptors lack a known antigen. Indicated treatment: approximately 10-day PBMC culture with coronavirus spike peptide pools or control peptides (ViraFEST assay). The sequences come from CD4+ T cells from blood, cultured in vitro, collected before SARS-CoV-2 vaccination. The receptor source for this set is a human donor who received a COVID-19 vaccine.

This sequence joins TRBV19 and TRBJ2-3; D not resolved. The CDR3 has 13 residues. In germline, CDR1 is LNHDA, CDR2 SQIVND (reference sequence). Trimming stripped 4 bases from V and 1 base from J, with 6 bases between. DNA for the CDR3: TGTGCCAGTAGTAAGGACGGCACAGATACGCAGTATTTT. It encodes CASSKDGTDTQYF.

This clonotype was detected a few times. The CDR3 DNA is TGTGCCAGCAGTAGGAGCGGACAGCCAATGAACACTGAAGCTTTCTTT. Protein: CASSRSGQPMNTEAFF. The V and J genes are TRBV27 and TRBJ1-1, with D possibly being TRBD1 (6 bases). V was trimmed by 5 bases and J by 0 bases, leaving 16 bases between them. Germline loops: CDR1 MNHEY, CDR2 SMNVEV (reference sequence). The CDR3 sequence is 16 residues long.

This clonotype occurred once. This sequence joins TRBV12-3 or TRBV12-4 and TRBJ2-3; 9 bases are shared with TRBD2. V was pared by 1 base and J by 5 bases, with 4 bases of the junction left unmatched. CDR3 size: 15 residues. The CDR3, as DNA: TGTGCCAGCAGTTTAGTGCGGGGGGGCCAAGATACGCAGTATTTT. This sequence encodes CASSLVRGGQDTQYF.

This clonotype turned up a few times. The CDR3 DNA sequence: TGTGCCAGTAGTATACAGGGAGGACATAGCAATCAGCCCCAGCATTTT. It translates to CASSIQGGHSNQPQHF. V is TRBV19 and J is TRBJ1-5, with a possible D match to TRBD1 (5 bases). This CDR3 spans 16 amino acids. V lost 2 bases and J lost 0, with 11 bases in between. The germline V gene has CDR1 LNHDA and CDR2 SQIVND (reference sequence).

In its sample, this clonotype was seen a few times. The chain uses TRBV6-1 and TRBJ1-1, with TRBD1 matching 7 bases. This CDR3 has 15 residues. Trimming removed 5 bases from V and 4 bases from J; junction bases left unmatched: 10. Germline assignment: CDR1 MNHNS and CDR2 SASEGT. The CDR3 DNA follows: TGTGCCAGCAGTCAAGACAGGGACGAGGGCACTGAAGCTTTCTTT. This translates into CASSQDRDEGTEAFF.

Here the CDR3 reads CASSGTGGWGTEAFF. The DNA of the CDR3 is TGTGCCAGCAGTGGGACAGGGGGCTGGGGTACTGAAGCTTTCTTT. The chain recombines TRBV6-1 with TRBJ1-1; the match to TRBD1 covers 11 bases. Trimming took 4 bases from V and 5 from J; bases not matched to a gene: 6. Germline-derived CDR1 and CDR2 are MNHNS and SASEGT. The CDR3 spans 15 residues.

V is TRBV7-2 and J is TRBJ2-3; possibly TRBD2 for D (6 bases). The CDR3 sequence is 15 residues long. Germline V gene lookup returns CDR1 SGHTA and CDR2 FQGNSA. Trimming pared 5 bases from V and 0 bases from J, leaving 12 bases between. This CDR3 reads CASSEHRGSTDTQYF. CDR3 DNA: TGTGCCAGCAGCGAACATCGGGGGAGCACAGATACGCAGTATTTT.

This chain uses TRBV19 with TRBJ2-3, with 7 bases aligning to TRBD2. With V trimmed by 3 bases and J by 5 bases, 8 bases remained unmatched. This CDR3 has 15 amino acids. Germline CDR1 and CDR2: LNHDA and SQIVND (reference sequence). CDR3 in DNA: TGTGCCAGTAGTATCGGTCGGGGGGATGGAGATACGCAGTATTTT. Protein product: CASSIGRGDGDTQYF.

This chain connects TRBV12-3 or TRBV12-4 to TRBJ1-2, with 8 bases identical to TRBD1. The CDR3 consists of 15 residues. V trimming: 5 bases; J trimming: 5 bases; junction bases outside the gene matches: 10. As DNA, the CDR3 is TGTGCCAGCAGTCCAAGACAGGGGAGGAAATATGGCTACACCTTC. It encodes CASSPRQGRKYGYTF.

The rearrangement uses TRBV7-2 and TRBJ1-5; the match to TRBD1 covers 7 bases. Trimming cost V 5 bases and J 1 base; bases outside gene matches: 8. The CDR3 runs 16 residues. Germline lookup yields CDR1 SGHTA and CDR2 FQGNSA. The CDR3 is CASSQRTGGSNQPQHF. The CDR3 DNA reads as TGTGCCAGCAGCCAACGGACAGGCGGAAGCAATCAGCCCCAGCATTTT.

The chain links TRBV20-1 to TRBJ2-5; no firm D call. CDR3 length: 15 residues. In germline, CDR1 is DFQATT, CDR2 SNEGSKA (reference sequence). Trimming removed 0 bases at V and 2 bases at J, with 13 bases between. The CDR3 DNA is TGCAGTGCTAGAGATTGGACGGACCTACAAGAGACCCAGTACTTC. The encoded protein is CSARDWTDLQETQYF.

The rearrangement uses TRBV6-1 and TRBJ2-2, with D perhaps matching TRBD2 (6 bases). Trimming pared 8 bases from V and 2 bases from J, leaving 12 bases between. The CDR3 consists of 14 residues. Germline CDR1 reads MNHNS; CDR2 reads SASEGT. CDR3: CASWGTYNTGELFF. The CDR3 nucleotides are TGTGCCAGCTGGGGGACTTATAACACCGGGGAGCTGTTTTTT.

The J gene is TRBJ2-5, the V gene TRBV11-3; D is unclear. Germline V gene lookup returns CDR1 SGHNT and CDR2 YENEEA. Deletions cut 1 base from V and 5 bases from J, with 14 bases between. The CDR3 is 15 residues long. The CDR3, as DNA: TGTGCCAGCAGCTTAGGTTCCCCGGGTGGGGAGACCCAGTACTTC. Translating gives CASSLGSPGGETQYF. Together with reference TRBV11-3 and TRBJ2-5, the CDR3 gives the full variable domain: EAGVVQSPRYKIIEKKQPVAFWCNPISGHNTLYWYLQNLGQGPELLIRYENEEAVDDSQLPKDRFSAERLKGVDSTLKIQPAELGDSAVYLCASSLGSPGGETQYFGPGTRLLVL.

The chain has TRBV28 and TRBJ1-5; D unresolved. Germline V gives CDR1 MDHEN, CDR2 SYDVKM. This CDR3 is 12 amino acids long. With 6 bases removed from V and 3 bases from J, the gap between germline ends came to 6 bases. CDR3 sequence (DNA): TGTGCCAGCAGCCCGATCAATCAGCCCCAGCATTTT. It yields the protein CASSPINQPQHF.

The J gene is TRBJ1-2, the V gene TRBV7-8; D is undetermined. The V and J ends lost 5 bases and 0 bases respectively, with 13 bases between them. CDR1 is SGHVS, CDR2 FQNEAQ, per germline. CDR3 length equals 15 residues. This CDR3 is CASSPDARSNYGYTF. For the CDR3, the DNA is TGTGCCAGCAGCCCAGATGCCCGCTCTAACTATGGCTACACCTTC. The full variable domain, rest sourced from reference TRBV7-8 and TRBJ1-2, is GAGVSQSPRYKVAKRGQDVALRCDPISGHVSLFWYQQALGQGPEFLTYFQNEAQLDKSGLPSDRFFAERPEGSVSTLKIQRTQQEDSAVYLCASSPDARSNYGYTFGSGTRLTVV.

A few counts support this clonotype. The gene calls are TRBV7-6 and TRBJ1-3; D uncertain. The CDR3 has 16 residues. Germline loops: CDR1 SGHVS, CDR2 FNYEAQ. The germline V and J ends were trimmed by 1 base and 0 bases, with 10 bases remaining between them. The CDR3: CASSLEDLFSGNTIYF. In DNA form, the CDR3 reads TGTGCCAGCAGCTTAGAAGATCTATTCTCTGGAAACACCATATATTTT.

This clonotype appeared once. This rearrangement joins TRBV9 to TRBJ1-2, with a weak D call TRBD1 (6 bases). Germline assignment: CDR1 SGDLS and CDR2 YYNGEE. CDR3 length: 14 residues. Trimming cost V 4 bases and J 7 bases, with 17 bases left between them. CDR3 sequence reads: CASSPGDTKAGYTF. CDR3 bases: TGTGCCAGCAGCCCCGGGGACACCAAGGCTGGCTACACCTTC.